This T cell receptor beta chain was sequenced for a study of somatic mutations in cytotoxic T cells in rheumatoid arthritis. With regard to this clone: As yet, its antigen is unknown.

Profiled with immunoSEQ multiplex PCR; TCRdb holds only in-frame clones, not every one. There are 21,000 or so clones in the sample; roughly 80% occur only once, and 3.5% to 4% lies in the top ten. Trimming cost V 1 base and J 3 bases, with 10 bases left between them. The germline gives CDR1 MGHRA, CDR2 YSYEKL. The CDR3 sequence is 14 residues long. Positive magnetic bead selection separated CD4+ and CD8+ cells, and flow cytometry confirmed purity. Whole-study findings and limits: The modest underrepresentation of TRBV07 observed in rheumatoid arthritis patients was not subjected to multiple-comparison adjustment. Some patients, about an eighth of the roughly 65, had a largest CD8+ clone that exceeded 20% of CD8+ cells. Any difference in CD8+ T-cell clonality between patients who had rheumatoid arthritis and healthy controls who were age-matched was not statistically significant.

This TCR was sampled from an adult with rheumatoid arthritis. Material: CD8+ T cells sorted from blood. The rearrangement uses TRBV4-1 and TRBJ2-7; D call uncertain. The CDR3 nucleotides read TGCGCCAGCAGCCAAGTGGGTAAGCGCTACGAGCAGTACTTC. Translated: CASSQVGKRYEQYF.